This T cell receptor beta chain stems from a study of cytomegalovirus exposure and HLA in healthy donors. Study information: In an early release, HLA-typed donors contributed about 80 million unique TCR sequences. The study, taken as a whole, reports: Across donors, most TCRs were seen rarely, yet some public ones were widespread. Among CMV-associated TCR beta chains, most appeared HLA-restricted in a later analysis.

Comment on this clone: The antigen is not known.

Trimming removed 4 bases from V and 8 bases from J, with 6 bases in between. CDR1 SGHVS and CDR2 FNYEAQ come from the germline V gene. The length of the CDR3 is 11 residues. Primers: 60 Vbeta forward and 13 Jbeta reverse. Using immunoSEQ multiplex PCR, the repertoire was profiled, and TCRdb retains in-frame clones only, with some absent. The sample holds 150,000 to 200,000 clones; more than 75% are singletons and the top ten take around 0.42%. There were likely unrecorded immune exposures, though donors were nominally healthy when sampled. This TCR came from a male donor in good health and CMV-seropositive. This chain joins TRBV7-6 and TRBJ2-1; D not resolved. The specimen was PBMCs. The CDR3 loop is CASSSLYEQFF. The CDR3 DNA reads as TGTGCCAGCAGCTCCCTCTATGAGCAGTTCTTC.